The rows below give T cell receptor beta chains drawn from one sample of a study of post-analysis software for immune sequencing data. From the PCR reads, TCRdb called clonotypes with MiXCR, one entry per CDR3 protein. The sample consists of hundreds of thousands of distinct CDR3 sequences, roughly 45% of them appearing once. Sequencing was done on a sample of blood. These receptors originate from a girl aged 10-17 years with multiple sclerosis. Both conserved end residues are part of each CDR3. The D gene is left open where the match is weak. Only part of the rows carry a size: once, few, many, or a class if the clone is expanded.

J | D | size | V | DNA | CDR3
TRBJ1-1 | TRBD1 | - | TRBV7-9 | TGTGCCAGCAGCGCCGGACAGGGGAACACTGAAGCTTTCTTT | CASSAGQGNTEAFF
TRBJ2-3 | TRBD2 | - | TRBV5-4 | TGTGCCAGCAGCCCGGTAGGGCTAGCGGGCCCCACAGATACGCAGTATTTT | CASSPVGLAGPTDTQYF
TRBJ2-7 | - | - | TRBV9 | TGTGCCAGCAGCTCCTCGGGACACCCTGGTCGCGAGCAGTACTTC | CASSSSGHPGREQYF
TRBJ2-1 | TRBD1 | few | TRBV4-1 | TGCGCCAGCAGCCAAGAAGGGTTGAGACAGGGTCGCAATGAGCAGTTCTTC | CASSQEGLRQGRNEQFF
TRBJ2-1 | - | - | TRBV11-2 | TGTGCCAGCAGCTCCAATGTTCCCGGGATCGGTAATGAGCAGTTCTTC | CASSSNVPGIGNEQFF
TRBJ2-1 | - | few | TRBV25-1 | TGTGCCAGCAGCCGAGCCGGCAATGAGCAGTTTTTC | CASSRAGNEQFF
TRBJ2-7 | - | - | TRBV6-2/TRBV6-3 | TGTGCCAGCAGGGACGATGGAGGAAGAGGCGAGCAGTACTTC | CASRDDGGRGEQYF
TRBJ2-1 | - | - | TRBV27 | TGTGCCAGCAGTTTATCCGGCCCCCCCTACTACAATGAGCAGTTCTTC | CASSLSGPPYYNEQFF
TRBJ2-7 | - | - | TRBV19 | TGTGCCAGTAGTAGCGCCGCCTACGAGCAGTACTTC | CASSSAAYEQYF
TRBJ2-7 | TRBD1 | - | TRBV28 | TGTGCCAGCAGGACAGGAACAGGGGGTTACGAGCAGTACTTC | CASRTGTGGYEQYF
TRBJ2-7 | - | - | TRBV20-1 | TGCAGTGCAGGCCAGCAGTACTTC | CSAGQQYF
TRBJ2-7 | TRBD1 | - | TRBV28 | TGTGCCAGCAGTCAAAGGGGACAGGTGGTCGACTACGAGCAGTACTTC | CASSQRGQVVDYEQYF
TRBJ2-1 | TRBD2 | many | TRBV2 | TGTGCCAGCACCGGGACTAGCGGGAGCTCTAATGAGCAGTTCTTC | CASTGTSGSSNEQFF
TRBJ2-1 | - | - | TRBV5-1 | TGCGCCAGCAGCTCCCACCGCCGACCAGTTGGTGAGCAGTTCTTC | CASSSHRRPVGEQFF
TRBJ1-2 | TRBD1 | - | TRBV3-1 | TGTGCCAGCTTCACAAAGACGGAAACAGGGGGCAATGGCTACACCTTC | CASFTKTETGGNGYTF
TRBJ2-6 | - | once | TRBV9 | TGTGCCAGCAGCGTAGGACCAACAGGGTCTGGGGCCAACGTCCTGACTTTC | CASSVGPTGSGANVLTF
TRBJ1-5 | - | - | TRBV7-9 | TGTGCCAGCAGCCCCCCAGGTAGCAATCAGCCCCAGCATTTT | CASSPPGSNQPQHF